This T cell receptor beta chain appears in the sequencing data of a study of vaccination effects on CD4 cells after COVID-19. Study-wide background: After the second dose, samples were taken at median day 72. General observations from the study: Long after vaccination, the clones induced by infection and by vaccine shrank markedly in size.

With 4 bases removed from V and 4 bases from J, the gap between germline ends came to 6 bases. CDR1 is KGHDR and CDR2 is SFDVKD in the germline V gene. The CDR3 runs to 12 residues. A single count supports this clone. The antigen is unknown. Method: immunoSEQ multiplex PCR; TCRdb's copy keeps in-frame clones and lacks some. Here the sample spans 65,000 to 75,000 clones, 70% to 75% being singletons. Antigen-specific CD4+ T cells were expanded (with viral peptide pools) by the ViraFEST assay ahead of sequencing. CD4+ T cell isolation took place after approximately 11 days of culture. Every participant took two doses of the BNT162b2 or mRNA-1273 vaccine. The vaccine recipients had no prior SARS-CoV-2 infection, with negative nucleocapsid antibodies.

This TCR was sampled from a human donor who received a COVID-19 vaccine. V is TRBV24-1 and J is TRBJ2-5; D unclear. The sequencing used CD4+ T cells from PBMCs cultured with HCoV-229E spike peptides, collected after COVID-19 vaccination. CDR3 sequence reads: CATSEGRETQYF. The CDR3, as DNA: TGTGCCACCAGTGAGGGAAGAGAGACCCAGTACTTC.